A single sample gave rise to the 26 T cell receptor beta chains below, sequenced in a study of beta chain features in type 1 diabetes. Regarding the study as a whole: Moderately but significantly shorter TCRB CDR3s were found in Type 1 diabetes patients in all four CD4+ subsets.

The isolated RNA, all of it, was reverse transcribed, so expressed TCRB transcripts were what got sequenced. Sequenced by immunoSEQ multiplex PCR; TCRdb stores in-frame clones only, minus some. This table has roughly 260,000 clones, roughly a tenth appearing once. Their recognized antigens are unknown. Sample: naive CD4+ T cells from blood. These TCRs come from a man aged 25 to 40 with type 1 diabetes.

This clone showed up just a few times. The V gene is TRBV2, the J gene TRBJ1-2; 7 bases fit TRBD1. Germline V CDR1 and CDR2: SNHLY, FYNNEI. This CDR3 contains 14 residues. V was clipped by 7 bases and J by 4 bases; unmatched bases: 9. The CDR3 coding sequence is TGTGCCAGCAATCCACGGACAGGCCGCTATGGCTACACCTTC. Encoded protein: CASNPRTGRYGYTF.

The chain carries TRBV5-1 and TRBJ2-7; 9 bases are a match to TRBD1. In germline, CDR1 is SGHRS, CDR2 YFSETQ. This CDR3 has 14 amino acids. The J segment lost 5 bases and the V segment lost 4 bases, leaving 7 bases of the junction unmatched. CDR3: CASSLGTGRNEQYF. CDR3 coding DNA: TGCGCCAGCAGCCTTGGGACAGGGAGGAACGAGCAGTACTTC.

This rearrangement joins TRBV19 to TRBJ1-6; D call uncertain. Between the trimmed V and J ends, which lost 5 bases and 11 bases, there was a span of 4 bases. This CDR3 has 10 amino acids. CDR1 and CDR2 from the germline V gene are LNHDA and SQIVND (reference sequence). The CDR3 protein is CASSPTPLHF. In DNA, the CDR3 is TGTGCCAGTAGTCCAACACCCCTCCACTTT.

In this sample, this clone turned up a few times. The identical CDR3 is also encoded by other nucleotide sequences in the sample. CDR3 bases: TGTGCCAGCAGCCAAGAACTAGCGGGGAGCACAGATACGCAGTATTTT. Translation gives CASSQELAGSTDTQYF. This sequence joins TRBV4-2 and TRBJ2-3; TRBD2 aligns across 10 bases. Germline-derived CDR1 and CDR2 are LGHNA and YNFKEQ. V shed 0 bases and J 0 bases; nucleotides not matched to a gene: 0. The CDR3 is 16 amino acids.

The chain uses TRBV28 and TRBJ2-1; D gene ambiguous. Trimming removed 1 base from V and 9 bases from J, with 4 bases in between. This CDR3 is built from 11 residues. The germline CDR1 and CDR2 sequences are MDHEN and SYDVKM. CDR3 bases: TGTGCCAGCAGTTTATATCTTGAGCAGTTCTTC. It codes for CASSLYLEQFF.

This clone has just a few counts. This chain joins TRBV4-3 and TRBJ2-7, with 8 bases matching TRBD2. This CDR3 comprises 17 residues. The germline gives CDR1 LGHNA, CDR2 YSLEER. Unmatched junction bases numbered 10, after V lost 0 bases and J lost 3 bases. CDR3 bases: TGCGCCAGCAGCCAAGATCTCGTCCGGGGGGGCAACTACGAGCAGTACTTC. It codes for CASSQDLVRGGNYEQYF.

V and J are TRBV2 and TRBJ2-2; TRBD1 matches at 8 bases. Germline V lookup: CDR1 SNHLY, CDR2 FYNNEI. The J segment lost 4 bases and the V segment lost 8 bases, leaving 9 bases of the junction unmatched. The CDR3 runs 15 residues. The CDR3 sequence: CASASGGAGTGELFF. CDR3 nucleotide sequence: TGTGCCAGCGCATCAGGGGGCGCGGGCACCGGGGAGCTGTTTTTT. Full variable domain (remainder filled in from reference TRBV2 and TRBJ2-2): EPEVTQTPSHQVTQMGQEVILRCVPISNHLYFYWYRQILGQKVEFLVSFYNNEISEKSEIFDDQFSVERPDGSNFTLKIRSTKLEDSAMYFCASASGGAGTGELFFGEGSRLTVL.

The sample holds a few counts of this clone. V and J are TRBV25-1 and TRBJ2-5; the D gene is possibly TRBD1 (6 bases). This CDR3 region has 16 residues. Trimming shortened V by 1 base and J by 5 bases, and 17 bases separated the two germline ends. Germline-derived CDR1 and CDR2 are MGHDK and SYGVNS. As DNA, the CDR3 is TGTGCCAGCAGTGAATCGGGCAGGGGTGAAGGGGAGACCCAGTACTTC. Protein product: CASSESGRGEGETQYF.

This clone came up once. The rearrangement uses TRBV6-4 and TRBJ1-6, with D unclear. The CDR3 is 13 residues long. V lost 0 bases, J lost 9 bases, and 6 bases lay in between. Germline CDR1 reads MRHNA; CDR2 reads SNTAGT. CDR3 coding DNA: TGTGCCAGCAGTGACTCGACGGGTTCACCCCTCCACTTT. It specifies CASSDSTGSPLHF.

CDR3 sequence reads: CASSSMGLQETQYF. The CDR3 coding sequence is TGTGCCAGCAGCTCGATGGGACTTCAAGAGACCCAGTACTTC. The rearrangement uses TRBV7-9 and TRBJ2-5; tentatively, D is TRBD2 (6 bases). V was clipped by 4 bases and J by 2 bases, with 11 bases between them. From germline, CDR1 is SEHNR and CDR2 FQNEAQ (reference sequence). The CDR3 loop spans 14 amino acids.

The chain links TRBV1 to TRBJ2-5; the table's D call of TRBD1 was not tested on the DNA. TRBV1 is shown as a pseudogene. CDR3 length: 15 residues. This CDR3 reads CTSSQPRDSEKTQYF. The DNA for the CDR3 is TGCACCAGCAGCCAACCTCGGGACAGTGAAAAGACCCAGTACTTC.

This clone was found a few times. This chain uses TRBV11-1 with TRBJ2-1; maybe TRBD2 (6 bases). The CDR3 runs 13 residues. V was cut by 5 bases and J by 5 bases, with 10 bases left in between. Looked up from germline, CDR1 is SGHAT and CDR2 is FQDESV (reference sequence). CDR3 sequence reads: CASSPRLDNEQFF. Here the CDR3 DNA reads TGTGCCAGCAGCCCACGACTAGACAATGAGCAGTTCTTC.

V gene TRBV28 combines with J gene TRBJ1-2, with D hard to call. Looked up from germline, CDR1 is MDHEN and CDR2 is SYDVKM. With 5 bases removed from V and 4 bases from J, the gap between germline ends came to 11 bases. The CDR3 is 13 residues long. CDR3 residues: CASSLGPFYGYTF. The CDR3 DNA reads as TGTGCCAGCAGTCTAGGTCCCTTCTATGGCTACACCTTC.

This chain connects TRBV6-6 to TRBJ1-2; D uncertain. V was pared by 7 bases and J by 4 bases, with 7 bases between. Germline V gene data show CDR1 as MNHNY and CDR2 as SVGAGI (reference sequence). CDR3 length equals 11 residues. The CDR3 region has the DNA TGTGCCAGCAATCAGCGCTATGGCTACACCTTC. Encoded protein: CASNQRYGYTF.

This clone was seen a handful of times. V usage is TRBV5-1 and J usage is TRBJ2-2; 7 bases align to TRBD1. Germline V CDR1 and CDR2: SGHRS, YFSETQ. The CDR3 runs to 15 residues. The ends lost 5 bases at V and 5 bases at J; junction bases unmatched: 9. The CDR3 reads CASSDTGARTGELFF. For the CDR3, the DNA is TGCGCCAGCAGTGATACAGGGGCGCGGACCGGGGAGCTGTTTTTT.

The chain recombines TRBV27 with TRBJ2-3, with 8 bases that match TRBD1. V was pared by 6 bases and J by 0 bases, with 8 bases of the junction left unmatched. The CDR3 consists of 16 residues. Germline V gene lookup returns CDR1 MNHEY and CDR2 SMNVEV (reference sequence). In DNA, the CDR3 is TGTGCCAGCAGCCGACGGGACAGGCATAGCACAGATACGCAGTATTTT. Its translation: CASSRRDRHSTDTQYF.

This clone showed up just a few times. This chain joins TRBV5-4 and TRBJ2-1; 8 nucleotides agree with TRBD1. Looked up from germline, CDR1 is SGHNT and CDR2 is YYREEE (reference sequence). The J segment lost 2 bases and the V segment lost 5 bases, leaving 6 bases of the junction unmatched. The CDR3 consists of 15 residues. The CDR3 region is CASSYDRGTYNEQFF. Here the CDR3 DNA reads TGTGCCAGCAGTTACGACAGGGGTACCTACAATGAGCAGTTCTTC.

The rearrangement joins TRBV18 to TRBJ1-6, with 9 bases fitting TRBD1. V trimming: 3 bases; J trimming: 7 bases; junction bases outside the gene matches: 1. This CDR3 contains 14 residues. Germline CDR1 is KGHSH and CDR2 is LQKENI. The CDR3: CASSPDRGNSPLHF. CDR3 in DNA: TGTGCCAGCTCACCCGACAGGGGGAATTCACCCCTCCACTTT. The full variable domain, with the rest looked up from reference TRBV18 and TRBJ1-6, is NAGVMQNPRHLVRRRGQEARLRCSPMKGHSHVYWYRQLPEEGLKFMVYLQKENIIDESGMPKERFSAEFPKEGPSILRIQQVVRGDSAAYFCASSPDRGNSPLHFGNGTRLTVT.

The CDR3 region has the DNA TGTGCCAGCAGCTCCCCGTCCAGCACAGATACGCAGTATTTT. This translates into CASSSPSSTDTQYF. V and J are TRBV5-4 and TRBJ2-3; D not certain. Trimming removed 3 bases from V and 0 bases from J, with 8 bases in between. The CDR3 sequence is 14 residues long. Looked up from germline, CDR1 is SGHNT and CDR2 is YYREEE (reference sequence).

This clone was detected a few times. The rearrangement joins TRBV7-2 to TRBJ2-1; possible D gene TRBD1, 6 bases. CDR1 and CDR2 from the germline V gene are SGHTA and FQGNSA. This CDR3 is 15 amino acids long. Trimming took 3 bases from V and 6 from J, leaving 15 bases between them. For the CDR3, the DNA is TGTGCCAGCAGCTTCCGGGACAAGCTCTCCAATGAGCAGTTCTTC. It translates to CASSFRDKLSNEQFF.

A few counts support this clone. This rearrangement joins TRBV6-1 to TRBJ2-5; no definite D call. The CDR3 loop spans 12 amino acids. Trimming left V 8 bases short and J 4 bases short, with 11 bases between. Per germline, CDR1 MNHNS and CDR2 SASEGT. CDR3 bases: TGTGCCAGCTGCGTAGCAAGAGAGACCCAGTACTTC. Translating it yields CASCVARETQYF.

This clone was seen a handful of times. The rearrangement joins TRBV9 to TRBJ2-5, with 9 bases matching TRBD2. The CDR3 runs 16 residues. CDR1 is SGDLS, CDR2 YYNGEE, per germline. The J segment lost 1 base and the V segment lost 2 bases, leaving 6 bases of the junction unmatched. In DNA, the CDR3 is TGTGCCAGCAGCGTCGGACCTAGCGGGGCCCAAGAGACCCAGTACTTC. This codes for CASSVGPSGAQETQYF.

This clone was observed a handful of times. The chain uses TRBV7-2 and TRBJ2-3; TRBD2 agrees at 8 bases. CDR1 and CDR2 from the germline V gene are SGHTA and FQGNSA. Trimming at V came to 6 bases and at J to 2 bases, leaving 7 bases not matched to a gene. The CDR3 contains 15 residues. CDR3 DNA: TGTGCCAGCAGAAAAACTAGCGGACACACAGATACGCAGTATTTT. The encoded protein is CASRKTSGHTDTQYF.

V is TRBV5-5 and J is TRBJ2-4, with TRBD2 as a possible D gene (5 bases). Trimming took 6 bases from V and 1 from J, leaving 17 bases between them. Per germline, CDR1 SGHKS and CDR2 YYEKEE (reference sequence). This CDR3 spans 16 amino acids. CDR3 nucleotide sequence: TGTGCCAGCAACTCTGCCGGGGAGTTGGCCAAAAACATTCAGTACTTC. It specifies CASNSAGELAKNIQYF.

This rearrangement joins TRBV18 to TRBJ2-6; weak D call: TRBD2 (6 bases). The germline V and J ends were trimmed by 0 bases and 2 bases, with 8 bases remaining between them. The germline V gene has CDR1 KGHSH and CDR2 LQKENI. The CDR3 totals 16 residues. The CDR3 DNA sequence: TGTGCCAGCTCACCACCTGGAGGGGCTGGGGCCAACGTCCTGACTTTC. As protein: CASSPPGGAGANVLTF.

The chain joins TRBV7-2 to TRBJ2-3; a weak D match, TRBD2 (5 bases). This CDR3 is built from 16 residues. Looked up from germline, CDR1 is SGHTA and CDR2 is FQGNSA. Between the trimmed V and J ends, which lost 10 bases and 1 base, there was a span of 21 bases. The CDR3 sequence: CAIIPQRLIGTDTQYF. The CDR3 nucleotides read TGTGCCATCATCCCCCAGCGGTTAATAGGCACAGATACGCAGTATTTT.